This TCR beta chain came from a study of STAT3 mutations in large granular lymphocyte leukemia. For the study at large: Over half of T-LGLL patients had one or more immunosuppressive regimens.

Points from the study as a whole: At least one immunodominant TCR beta clonotype appeared in every T-cell large granular lymphocyte leukemia patient.

The repertoire was sequenced with immunoSEQ multiplex PCR; TCRdb's copy has only in-frame clones and lacks some. The sample carries roughly 11,000 clones, approximately 83% recorded once. The CDR3 totals 14 residues. Germline CDR1 reads SGHTA; CDR2 reads FQGNSA. V lost 5 bases, J lost 6 bases, and 17 bases lay in between. About this clone: Antigen unknown.

The sample comprised peripheral blood mononuclear cells. The chain links TRBV7-2 to TRBJ2-7, with a weak D call TRBD1 (7 bases). This clonotype was sampled from a man older than 75 with T-cell large granular lymphocyte leukemia. Some clones in this sample may be carry-over from other donors' samples. CDR3 nucleotide sequence: TGTGCCAGCAGCCTCCGCGGGACAGCCATCGAGCAGTACTTC. Translated, it gives CASSLRGTAIEQYF.